In its sample, the clone carrying this TCR beta chain was seen a few times. Antigen: not known. The sample is drawn from a study of identical twins. The V gene's germline CDR1 is SNHLY and CDR2 FYNNEI. Trimming shortened V by 2 bases and J by 6 bases, and 7 bases separated the two germline ends. The CDR3 is 13 residues long. Study results and caveats: Low generation-probability sequences were in excess among twin-shared out-of-frame alpha sequences.

TCRdb recomputed calls from the 5' RACE reads with MiXCR, one row per CDR3 protein. The table has hundreds of thousands of distinct CDR3 sequences, approximately 20% seen once. The same sample was also studied in work on yellow fever vaccine responses in identical twins. From that study: Twins' vaccine T cell response reportedly gave the appearance of partial convergence and partial personalization.

Material: CD4+ T cells sorted from blood. The TCR was taken from a woman aged 18-35 years in good health. The chain uses TRBV2 and TRBJ2-2; the D is unclear. The CDR3, as DNA: TGTGCCAGCAGTGAACAGACCCCCGGGGAGCTGTTTTTT. Translating it yields CASSEQTPGELFF.